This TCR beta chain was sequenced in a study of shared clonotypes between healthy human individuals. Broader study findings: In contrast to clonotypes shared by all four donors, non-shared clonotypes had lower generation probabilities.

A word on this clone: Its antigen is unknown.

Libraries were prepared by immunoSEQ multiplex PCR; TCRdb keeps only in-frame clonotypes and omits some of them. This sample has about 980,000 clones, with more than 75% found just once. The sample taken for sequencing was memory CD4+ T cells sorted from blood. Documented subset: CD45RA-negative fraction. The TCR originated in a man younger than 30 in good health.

The CDR3 coding sequence is TGTGCCAGCACCCAATCGGGAGGGCCCTACGAGCAGTACTTC. It is translated as CASTQSGGPYEQYF. The V call is TRBV7-9, the J call TRBJ2-7; 8 bases match TRBD2. The germline V gene has CDR1 SEHNR and CDR2 FQNEAQ (reference sequence). This CDR3 has 14 amino acids. V lost 7 bases, J lost 2 bases, and 7 bases stayed unmatched.